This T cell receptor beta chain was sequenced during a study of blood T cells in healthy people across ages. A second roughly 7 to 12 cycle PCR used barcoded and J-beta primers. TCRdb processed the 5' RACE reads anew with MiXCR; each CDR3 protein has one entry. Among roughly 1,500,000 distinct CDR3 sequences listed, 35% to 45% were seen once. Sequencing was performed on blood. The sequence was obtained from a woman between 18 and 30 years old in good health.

Here the CDR3 reads CASAGYTGELFF. In DNA form, the CDR3 reads TGTGCCAGCGCCGGATACACCGGGGAGCTGTTTTTT. The V gene is TRBV11-2, the J gene TRBJ2-2, with unresolved D. The V gene lost 8 bases and the J gene lost 3 bases, with 7 bases spanning the gap. The CDR3 covers 12 residues. The germline V gene has CDR1 SGHAT and CDR2 FQNNGV. Full variable domain (remainder filled in from reference TRBV11-2 and TRBJ2-2): EAGVAQSPRYKIIEKRQSVAFWCNPISGHATLYWYQQILGQGPKLLIQFQNNGVVDDSQLPKDRFSAERLKGVDSTLKIQPAKLEDSAVYLCASAGYTGELFFGEGSRLTVL.